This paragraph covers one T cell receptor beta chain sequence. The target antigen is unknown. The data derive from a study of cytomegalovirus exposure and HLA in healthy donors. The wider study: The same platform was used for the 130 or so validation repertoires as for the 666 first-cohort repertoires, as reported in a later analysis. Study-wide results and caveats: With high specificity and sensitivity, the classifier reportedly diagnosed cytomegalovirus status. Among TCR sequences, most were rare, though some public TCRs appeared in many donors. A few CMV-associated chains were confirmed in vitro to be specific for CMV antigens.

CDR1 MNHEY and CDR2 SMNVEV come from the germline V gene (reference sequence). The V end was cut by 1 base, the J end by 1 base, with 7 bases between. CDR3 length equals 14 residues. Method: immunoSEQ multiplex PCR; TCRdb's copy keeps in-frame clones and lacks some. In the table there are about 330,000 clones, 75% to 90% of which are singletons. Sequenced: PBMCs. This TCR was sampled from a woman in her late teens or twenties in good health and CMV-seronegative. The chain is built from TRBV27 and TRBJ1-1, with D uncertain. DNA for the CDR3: TGTGCCAGCAGTTTATTGAGCTCGAACACTGAAGCTTTCTTT. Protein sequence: CASSLLSSNTEAFF.